Listed below are T cell receptor beta chains from one sample, sequenced in a study of T-cell reconstitution after alpha-beta-depleted transplantation in children. MiXCR was run by TCRdb on the PCR reads, yielding one entry per CDR3 protein. The data show around 600,000 distinct CDR3 sequences, roughly 15% seen once. This material consisted of PBMCs from the stem cell graft donor, taken from the stem cell graft. These receptors originate from a human donor who donated a stem cell graft to a child with acute myeloid leukemia. Each CDR3 is given with its conserved first and last residue. D genes are given only for firm matches. Clone size is given for some rows only: seen once, a few or many times, or a class if the clone is expanded.

few | TRBJ2-7 | NA | TRBV20-1 | TGCAGTGCCACCTTGGGAGCGGGCTTCGCGGGCTACGAGCAGTACTTC | CSATLGAGFAGYEQYF
many | TRBJ1-5 | NA | TRBV20-1 | TGCAGTGCTGAGACTGGGGGCGGCGTGAGCAATCAGCCCCAGCATTTT | CSAETGGGVSNQPQHF
NA | TRBJ1-3 | NA | TRBV18 | TGTGCCAGCTCGCAAGCGACTCCCTCTGGAAACACCATATATTTT | CASSQATPSGNTIYF
few | TRBJ2-3 | TRBD2 | TRBV3-1 | TGTGCCAGCAGCCTCTATAGGACTAGCGGGGGAGTTAGTTCAGATACGCAGTATTTT | CASSLYRTSGGVSSDTQYF
many | TRBJ1-1 | NA | TRBV5-1 | TGCGCCAGCAGCTCGTACAGCGTGAACACTGAAGCTTTCTTT | CASSSYSVNTEAFF
few | TRBJ1-5 | TRBD1 | TRBV5-6 | TGTGCCAGCAGCCCGGGGACAGGGACAGTCCCTCGGCATTTT | CASSPGTGTVPRHF
NA | TRBJ2-5 | NA | TRBV7-9 | TGTGCCAGCAGCTTCCCGGGTGGACTGTCCGAAGAGACCCAGTACTTC | CASSFPGGLSEETQYF
NA | TRBJ2-3 | NA | TRBV5-1 | TGCGCCAGCAGCTTAAAGTTAAAAGGTGCAGATACGCAGTATTTT | CASSLKLKGADTQYF
many | TRBJ2-1 | NA | TRBV20-1 | TGCAGTGCTAGTTCGGACTTCTTCTACAATGAGCAGTTCTTC | CSASSDFFYNEQFF
many | TRBJ1-5 | NA | TRBV20-1 | TGCAGTGCTAGAGTGGTACGCAATCAGCCCCAGCATTTT | CSARVVRNQPQHF
few | TRBJ2-7 | NA | TRBV18 | TGTGCCAGCTCACCGATTTCGGACAGATCGAGCGAGCAGTACTTC | CASSPISDRSSEQYF
many | TRBJ2-3 | TRBD2 | TRBV20-1 | TGCAGTGCTAGAGAACTAGCGGGGGTAGGAGTTGCAGATACGCAGTATTTT | CSARELAGVGVADTQYF
few | TRBJ1-1 | TRBD1 | TRBV7-9 | TGTGCCAGCAGACCCTCGACAGGGGGCTGGAACACTGAAGCTTTCTTT | CASRPSTGGWNTEAFF
NA | TRBJ2-2 | TRBD1 | TRBV20-1 | TGCAGTGCTAGAGGAGGGGACAGGGCGGCGAACACCGGGGAGCTGTTTTTT | CSARGGDRAANTGELFF
many | TRBJ2-5 | NA | TRBV29-1 | TGCAGCGTCTTACATGAAGAGACCCAGTACTTC | CSVLHEETQYF
many | TRBJ1-1 | NA | TRBV10-3 | TGTGCCATCAGTAAAAACCATGAAGCGAACACTGAAGCTTTCTTT | CAISKNHEANTEAFF
many | TRBJ2-2 | TRBD2 | TRBV2 | TGTGCCAGCAGTCTTCCCCTAGCGGGGGCTGGTAGCACCGGGGAGCTGTTTTTT | CASSLPLAGAGSTGELFF
NA | TRBJ1-2 | NA | TRBV12-3/TRBV12-4 | TGTGCCAGCAGTTTAGCGCTCGGGGGCTATGGCTACACCTTC | CASSLALGGYGYTF
few | TRBJ2-5 | TRBD2 | TRBV20-1 | TGCAGTGCTAGGAAGACTAGCGGGGGTCGAGAGACCCAGTACTTC | CSARKTSGGRETQYF
NA | TRBJ2-7 | NA | TRBV6-6 | TGTGCCAGCAGGTACAGGTTCGAGCAGTACTTC | CASRYRFEQYF
many | TRBJ1-1 | NA | TRBV5-1 | TGCGCCAGCAGCTTGGCCGCAAGCACCAACACTGAAGCTTTCTTT | CASSLAASTNTEAFF
few | TRBJ2-5 | TRBD1 | TRBV5-1 | TGCGCCAGCAGCGGATGGGACAGGGTAGGAGAGACCCAGTACTTC | CASSGWDRVGETQYF
many | TRBJ2-1 | NA | TRBV5-6 | TGTGCCAGCAGCTTGTTACGAGGGGGGCGGTCTTACAATGAGCAGTTCTTC | CASSLLRGGRSYNEQFF